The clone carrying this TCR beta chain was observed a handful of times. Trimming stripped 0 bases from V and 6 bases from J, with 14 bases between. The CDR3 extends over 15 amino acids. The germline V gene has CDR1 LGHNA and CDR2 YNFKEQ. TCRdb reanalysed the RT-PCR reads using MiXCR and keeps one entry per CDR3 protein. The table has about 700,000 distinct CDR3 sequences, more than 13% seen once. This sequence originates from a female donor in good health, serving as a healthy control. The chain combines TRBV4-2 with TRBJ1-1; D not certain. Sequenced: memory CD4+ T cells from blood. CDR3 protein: CASSQDSFRRSEAFF. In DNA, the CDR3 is TGTGCCAGCAGCCAAGACTCCTTCAGGCGGTCTGAAGCTTTCTTT.